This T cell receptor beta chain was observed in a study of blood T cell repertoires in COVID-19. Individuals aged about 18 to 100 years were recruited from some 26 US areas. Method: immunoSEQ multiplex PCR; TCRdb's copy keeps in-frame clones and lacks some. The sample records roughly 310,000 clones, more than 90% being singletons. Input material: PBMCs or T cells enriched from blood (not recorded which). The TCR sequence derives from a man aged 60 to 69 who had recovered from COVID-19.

CDR3: CASSQGPAAGEQFF. The CDR3 nucleotides read TGCGCCAGCAGCCAAGGGCCCGCCGCGGGTGAGCAGTTCTTC. This sequence joins TRBV4-1 and TRBJ2-1; D is possibly TRBD2 (5 bases). The V gene's germline CDR1 is MGHRA and CDR2 YSYEKL. This CDR3 has 14 residues. The V and J ends lost 1 base and 9 bases respectively, with 13 bases between them.